This record covers a single TCR beta chain. The target of this receptor is not known. Per-base quality was not reported, and no clone a single base away is much larger than it. Library construction relied on the immunoSEQ multiplex PCR assay. The study's processing was this. A statistical classification framework was built for diagnosing cytomegalovirus status from the catalog of TCR beta chain sequences. TCRdb retrieved this table from immuneACCESS and kept in-frame rearrangements only. Not all clones are present; in checked studies, unresolved V genes account for under half, and no reason is known for the remainder. That table supplies the V and J calls and clone size; D and trimming were determined from the DNA. Here the sample has about 150,000 clones; 75% to 90% occur a single time. The ten most abundant clones make up 20% to 25% of the sample. The donors belonged to the validation cohort of about 120 subjects, which was separate from the roughly 670-subject first cohort.

The CDR3, cysteine through phenylalanine, is 19 amino acids long. The sequence is cut down to CDR3 DNA, 57 bases in frame from base 1. V is trimmed back by 0 bases and J by 6 bases, and the junction contains 16 bases that no gene match accounts for. In the germline V gene, CDR1 corresponds to LGHNA and CDR2 to YSLEER. This sample was included in a study of cytomegalovirus exposure and HLA in healthy donors (dated by TCRdb to 2017 to 2019). Turning to the overall study: The roughly 700 repertoires of the first cohort and the 110 or so validation repertoires were produced on the same platform, according to a later analysis. The study aimed to test whether cataloging public T cell receptors could reveal signatures of past pathogen exposure. Along with the approximately 700-subject first cohort, a separate validation cohort of over a hundred different subjects was used. High-throughput TCR immunosequencing, statistical association of individual TCRs with disease status, and machine learning were combined to predict cytomegalovirus infection status.

The paper's findings and limits, for the study overall: In vitro tests confirmed that a few of the cytomegalovirus-associated TCR beta chains recognize cytomegalovirus antigens. The authors suggested that the approach could potentially be generalized to other disease states and immunological phenotypes. In a later analysis, TCRs clustered in the first cohort were found to also tend to co-occur in the 110 or so validation repertoires, with over 90% of cluster scores above 0. Most TCR sequences were seen in very few donors, while some public TCRs were found in many individuals. A later analysis had no HLA typing for the validation cohort, so co-occurrence there was scored across all 110 or so repertoires. A total of 164 TCR beta chains were listed by the study as associated with cytomegalovirus. Cytomegalovirus status was reported to be diagnosed by the classifier with high specificity and sensitivity in both the original and validation cohorts.

The chain employs TRBV4-3 and TRBJ2-1, and 8 junctional nucleotides match TRBD2. The sample taken for sequencing was PBMCs. This TCR was sampled from a young man in good health and CMV-seropositive. The CDR3: CASSQEAAGAPGFRNEQFF. The nucleotides read TGCGCCAGCAGCCAAGAGGCAGCGGGGGCCCCCGGCTTTCGCAATGAGCAGTTCTTC.